This T cell receptor (beta chain) was sequenced in a study of cytomegalovirus exposure and HLA in healthy donors. The CDR3 length is 17 residues. The germline V gene encodes CDR1 LGHNA and CDR2 YSLEER. V was pared by 0 bases and J by 2 bases, with 16 bases between. With 60 Vbeta and 13 Jbeta primers, the PCR was carried out. Repertoires were generated with immunoSEQ multiplex PCR, while TCRdb's copy carries only in-frame clones and drops some. The sample lists about 160,000 clones, about 88% occurring once. This receptor was obtained from a young man in good health and CMV-seropositive. The sample taken for sequencing was PBMCs. J is TRBJ1-2 and V is TRBV4-3, with D possibly TRBD1 on 6 matching bases. For the CDR3, the DNA is TGCGCCAGCAGCCAAGATCGGACAGCAGCGGTAAACTATGGCTACACCTTC. This translates into CASSQDRTAAVNYGYTF.